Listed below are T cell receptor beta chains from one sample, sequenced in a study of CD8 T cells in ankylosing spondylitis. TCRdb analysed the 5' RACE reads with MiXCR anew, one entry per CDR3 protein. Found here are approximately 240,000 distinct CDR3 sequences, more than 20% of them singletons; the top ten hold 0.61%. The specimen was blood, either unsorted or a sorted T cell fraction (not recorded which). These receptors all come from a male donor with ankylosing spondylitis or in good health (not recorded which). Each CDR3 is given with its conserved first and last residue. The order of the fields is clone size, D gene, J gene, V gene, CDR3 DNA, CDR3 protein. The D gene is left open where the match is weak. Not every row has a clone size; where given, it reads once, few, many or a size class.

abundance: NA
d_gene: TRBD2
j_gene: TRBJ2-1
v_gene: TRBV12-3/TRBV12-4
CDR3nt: TGTGCCAGCAGCTCCCCTTCCGGGGGGGCCGGGAATGAGCAGTTCTTC
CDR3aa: CASSSPSGGAGNEQFF

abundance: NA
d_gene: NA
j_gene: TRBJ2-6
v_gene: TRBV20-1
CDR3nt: TGCAGTGCTAGAAAGGACATATCTGGGGCCAACGTCCTGACTTTC
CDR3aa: CSARKDISGANVLTF

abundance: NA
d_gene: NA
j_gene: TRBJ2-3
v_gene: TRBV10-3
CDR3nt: TGTGCCACACGTTCTAGCGTAAGCACAGATACGCAGTATTTT
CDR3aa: CATRSSVSTDTQYF

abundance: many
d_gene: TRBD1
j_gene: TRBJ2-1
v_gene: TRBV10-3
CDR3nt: TGTGCCACTTCCTCCGGGACAGGGGGGAGCAGCGATGAGCAGTTCTTC
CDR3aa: CATSSGTGGSSDEQFF

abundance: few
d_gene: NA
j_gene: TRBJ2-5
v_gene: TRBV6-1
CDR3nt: TGTGCCAGCAAGAGGGGGTGGCTAGCGGAGACCCAGTACTTC
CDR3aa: CASKRGWLAETQYF

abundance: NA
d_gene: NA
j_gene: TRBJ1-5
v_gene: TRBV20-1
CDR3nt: TGCAGTGCTGAGGACAGCTCCCTTATTAACTTTCGCCGAAATCAGCCCCAGCATTTT
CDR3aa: CSAEDSSLINFRRNQPQHF

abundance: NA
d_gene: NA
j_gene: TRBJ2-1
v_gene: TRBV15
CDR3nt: TGTGCCACCAGGGGCGGGGTGGGGCGGGAGCAGTTCTTC
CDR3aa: CATRGGVGREQFF

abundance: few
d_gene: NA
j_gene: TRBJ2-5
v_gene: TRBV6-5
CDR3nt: TGTGCCAGCAGTTACTCGCGCCAGCTGAAGACCCAGTACTTC
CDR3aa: CASSYSRQLKTQYF

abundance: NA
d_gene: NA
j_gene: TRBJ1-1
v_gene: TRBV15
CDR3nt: TGTGCCACCAGCAGAGATTGGGGTGAGAAAGCTTTCTTT
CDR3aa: CATSRDWGEKAFF

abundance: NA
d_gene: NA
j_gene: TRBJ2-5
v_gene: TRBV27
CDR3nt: TGTGCCAGCAGTTTATCCCCCCAGGGTGGAGAGACCCAGTACTTC
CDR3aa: CASSLSPQGGETQYF

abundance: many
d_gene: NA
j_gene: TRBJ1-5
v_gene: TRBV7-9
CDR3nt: TGTGCCAGCAGACACGGACAGCTTAATCAGCCCCAGCATTTT
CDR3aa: CASRHGQLNQPQHF

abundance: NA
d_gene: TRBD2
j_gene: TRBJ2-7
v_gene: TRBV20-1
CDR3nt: TGCAGTGCTCCTTCCGGGACTAAGACCTACGAGCAGTACTTC
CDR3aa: CSAPSGTKTYEQYF

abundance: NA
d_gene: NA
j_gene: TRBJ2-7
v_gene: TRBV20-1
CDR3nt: TGCAGTGCTAGAGATCCAAGGGCAGGGTTTGACGAGCAGTACTTC
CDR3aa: CSARDPRAGFDEQYF

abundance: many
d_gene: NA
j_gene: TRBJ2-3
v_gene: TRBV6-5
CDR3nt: TGTGCCAGCAGTTCAACTAGCCTCAACCGGGCAGATACGCAGTATTTT
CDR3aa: CASSSTSLNRADTQYF

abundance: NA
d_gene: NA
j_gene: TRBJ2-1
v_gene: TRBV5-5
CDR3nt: TGTGCCAGCAGCCCGGGAGTGGGTAGCTACAATGAGCAGTTCTTC
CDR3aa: CASSPGVGSYNEQFF

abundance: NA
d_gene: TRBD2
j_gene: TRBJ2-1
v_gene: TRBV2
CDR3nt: TGTGCCAGCAGGCCCGGGACTAGCGGGGGGGTGCAGTTCTTC
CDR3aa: CASRPGTSGGVQFF

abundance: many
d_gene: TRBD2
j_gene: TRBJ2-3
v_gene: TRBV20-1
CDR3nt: TGCAGTGCCACACGACCTAGCGGGGGGGCAATAGATACGCAGTATTTT
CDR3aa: CSATRPSGGAIDTQYF

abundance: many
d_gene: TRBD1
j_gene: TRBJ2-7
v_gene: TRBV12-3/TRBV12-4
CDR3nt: TGTGCCAGCAGTTTAGCGCGAACGGGACAGACAGTCTACGAGCAGTACTTC
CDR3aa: CASSLARTGQTVYEQYF

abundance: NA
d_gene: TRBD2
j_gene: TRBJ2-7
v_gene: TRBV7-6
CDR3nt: TGTGCCAGCAGCCCTCGGGGGGGCAGCTACGAGCAGTACTTC
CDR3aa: CASSPRGGSYEQYF

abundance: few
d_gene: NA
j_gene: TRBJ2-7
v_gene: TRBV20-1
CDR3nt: TGCAGTGCTTCGACTTCTAGCTCCTACGAGCAGTACTTC
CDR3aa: CSASTSSSYEQYF

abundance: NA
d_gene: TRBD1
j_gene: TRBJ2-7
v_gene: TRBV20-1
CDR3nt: TGCAGTGTTCCCGGGACAGGGGGCCACGAGCAGTACTTC
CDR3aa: CSVPGTGGHEQYF

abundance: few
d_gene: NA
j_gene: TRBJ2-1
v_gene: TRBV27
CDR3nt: TGTGCCAGCAGTTTCTGGGACACCTATGAGCAGTTCTTC
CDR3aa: CASSFWDTYEQFF

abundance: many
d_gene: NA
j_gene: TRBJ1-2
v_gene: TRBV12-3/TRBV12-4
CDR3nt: TGTGCCAGCAGTCTACAGGAGATCTATGGCTACACCTTC
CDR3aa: CASSLQEIYGYTF

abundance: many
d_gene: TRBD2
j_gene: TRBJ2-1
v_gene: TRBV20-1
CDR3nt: TGCAGTGCTAGGCGGGGGGCCTCCCATAATGAGCAGTTCTTC
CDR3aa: CSARRGASHNEQFF

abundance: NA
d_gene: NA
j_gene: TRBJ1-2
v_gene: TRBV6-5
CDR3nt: TGTGCCAGCAGTTACTCGGGAACAGCCACTAACTATGGCTACACCTTC
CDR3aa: CASSYSGTATNYGYTF

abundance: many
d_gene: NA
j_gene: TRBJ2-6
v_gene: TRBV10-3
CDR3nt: TGTGCCATCAATCCCTCTGGGGCCAACGTCCTGACTTTC
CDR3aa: CAINPSGANVLTF

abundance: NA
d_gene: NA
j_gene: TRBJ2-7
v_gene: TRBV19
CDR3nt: TGTGCCAGTAGTATTGACACGAGCTCCTACGAGCAGTACTTC
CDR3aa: CASSIDTSSYEQYF

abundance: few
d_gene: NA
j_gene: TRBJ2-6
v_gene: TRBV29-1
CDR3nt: TGCAGCGTTTACCGAGGGGGTCCTGGGGCCAACGTCCTGACTTTC
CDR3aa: CSVYRGGPGANVLTF

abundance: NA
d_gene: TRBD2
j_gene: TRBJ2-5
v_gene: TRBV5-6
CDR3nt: TGTGCCAGCAGCTGGACTAGCGGGGTGGAGACCCAGTACTTC
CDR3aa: CASSWTSGVETQYF

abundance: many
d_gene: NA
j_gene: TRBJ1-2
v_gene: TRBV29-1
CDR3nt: TGCAGCGTTGTCGGGGACGCAAGTGATGGCTACACCTTC
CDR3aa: CSVVGDASDGYTF

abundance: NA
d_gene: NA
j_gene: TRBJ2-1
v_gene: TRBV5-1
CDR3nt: TGCGCCAGCAGCGCAGGCCGATCCAATGAGCAGTTCTTC
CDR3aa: CASSAGRSNEQFF

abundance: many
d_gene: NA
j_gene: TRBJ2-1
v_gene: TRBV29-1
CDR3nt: TGCAGCGTCCCCCGGCTAGTTTCCTACAATGAGCAGTTCTTC
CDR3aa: CSVPRLVSYNEQFF

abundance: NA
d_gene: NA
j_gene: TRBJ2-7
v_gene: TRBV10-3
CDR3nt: TGTGCCATCAGTGATCGGAAGGATAGATCCTACGAGCAGTACTTC
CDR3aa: CAISDRKDRSYEQYF

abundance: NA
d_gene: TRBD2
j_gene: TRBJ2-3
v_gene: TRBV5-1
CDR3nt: TGCGCCAGCAGCAGCGGGGGGGCCAAGCCAGATACGCAGTATTTT
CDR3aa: CASSSGGAKPDTQYF

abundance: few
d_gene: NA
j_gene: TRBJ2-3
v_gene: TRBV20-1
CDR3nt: TGCAGTGCTCGACAGACTAGCACAGATACGCAGTATTTT
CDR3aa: CSARQTSTDTQYF

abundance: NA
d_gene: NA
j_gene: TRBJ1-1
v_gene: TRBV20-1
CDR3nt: TGCAGTGCACCTAATGGCGGGGTGCCGAACACTGAAGCTTTCTTT
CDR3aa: CSAPNGGVPNTEAFF

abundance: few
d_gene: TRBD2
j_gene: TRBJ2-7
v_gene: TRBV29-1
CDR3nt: TGCAGCGTTGATGGGCTAGCGGGGGCCTACGAGCAGTACTTC
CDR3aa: CSVDGLAGAYEQYF

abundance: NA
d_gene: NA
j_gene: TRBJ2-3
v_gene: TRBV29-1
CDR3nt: TGCAGCGTTGAGGGCAGACTCACAGATACGCAGTATTTT
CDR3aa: CSVEGRLTDTQYF

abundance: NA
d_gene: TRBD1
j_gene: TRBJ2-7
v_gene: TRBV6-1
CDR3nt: TGTGCCAGCAACAGACAGGGGACCTACGAGCAGTACTTC
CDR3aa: CASNRQGTYEQYF

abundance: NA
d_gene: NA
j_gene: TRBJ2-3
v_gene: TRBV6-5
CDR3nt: TGTGCCAGCAGTTACTCGATAGCGGGCACAGATACGCAGTATTTT
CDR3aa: CASSYSIAGTDTQYF

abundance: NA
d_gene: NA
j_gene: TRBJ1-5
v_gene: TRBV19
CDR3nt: TGTGCCAGTAGTTGGACTGCGAATCAGCCCCAGCATTTT
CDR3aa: CASSWTANQPQHF

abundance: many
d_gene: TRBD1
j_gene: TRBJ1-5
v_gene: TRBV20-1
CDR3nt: TGCAGTGCTAGGGCCGGGACAGGGGGGAATAGCAATCAGCCCCAGCATTTT
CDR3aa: CSARAGTGGNSNQPQHF

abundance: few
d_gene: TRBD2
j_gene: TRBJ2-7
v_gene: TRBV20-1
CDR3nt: TGCAGTGCGTTGAGCGGGGGGGCTTACGAGCAGTACTTC
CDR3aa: CSALSGGAYEQYF

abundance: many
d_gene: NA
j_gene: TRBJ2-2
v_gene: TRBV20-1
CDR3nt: TGCAGTGCACGCAACACCGGGGAGCTGTTTTTT
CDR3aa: CSARNTGELFF

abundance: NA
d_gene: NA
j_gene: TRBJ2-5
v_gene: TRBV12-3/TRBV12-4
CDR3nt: TGTGCCAGCAGTTTCAGGAGGGGGGATGAGACCCAGTACTTC
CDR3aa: CASSFRRGDETQYF

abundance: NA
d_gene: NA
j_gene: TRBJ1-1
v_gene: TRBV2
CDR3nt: TGTGCCAGCAGAACTGATATGAACACTGAAGCTTTCTTT
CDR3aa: CASRTDMNTEAFF

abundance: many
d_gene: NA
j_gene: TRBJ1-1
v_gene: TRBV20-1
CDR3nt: TGCAGTGCCGTCCCAGGAATGAACACTGAAGCTTTCTTT
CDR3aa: CSAVPGMNTEAFF

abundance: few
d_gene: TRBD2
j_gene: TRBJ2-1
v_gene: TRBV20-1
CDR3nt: TGCAGTGTAAAGGTAGCGGGCCCCTACAATGAGCAGTTCTTC
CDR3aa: CSVKVAGPYNEQFF

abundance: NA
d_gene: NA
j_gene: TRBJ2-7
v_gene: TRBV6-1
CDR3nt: TGTGCCAGCAGTCCCCGGGACCTCTACGAGCAGTACTTC
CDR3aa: CASSPRDLYEQYF

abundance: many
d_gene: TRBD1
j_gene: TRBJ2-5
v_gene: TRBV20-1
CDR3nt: TGCAGTGCTAGAATTGTAGGACAGGGGTCCGCGGAGACCCAGTACTTC
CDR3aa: CSARIVGQGSAETQYF

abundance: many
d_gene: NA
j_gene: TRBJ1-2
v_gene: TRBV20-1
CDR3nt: TGCAGTGCTCTATCGGTCGGGGGAACTAACTATGGCTACACCTTC
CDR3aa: CSALSVGGTNYGYTF

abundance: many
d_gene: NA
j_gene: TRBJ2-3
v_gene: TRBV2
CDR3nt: TGTGCCAGCACTCCTGGGAGTCTAACGCAGTATTTT
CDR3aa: CASTPGSLTQYF

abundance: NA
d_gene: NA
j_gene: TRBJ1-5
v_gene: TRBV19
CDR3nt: TGTGCCAGTAGACCCCTTCGGGTCCCTAATCAGCCCCAGCATTTT
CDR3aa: CASRPLRVPNQPQHF